Each of the 16 T cell receptor beta chains below was sequenced from the same sample in a study of blood T cell repertoires in COVID-19. Profiled with immunoSEQ multiplex PCR; TCRdb holds only in-frame clones, not every one. The table includes 150,000 to 200,000 clones, approximately 86% detected once. Sequencing was done on a sample of peripheral blood. These receptors all stem from a woman of 80 years or more with COVID-19, enrolled during active disease.

The chain uses TRBV27 and TRBJ1-1; 9 nucleotides match TRBD1. There are 13 residues in the CDR3. Germline V CDR1 and CDR2: MNHEY, SMNVEV (reference sequence). V trimming: 6 bases; J trimming: 3 bases; junction bases outside the gene matches: 2. DNA of the CDR3: TGTGCCAGCAGCCGGGACAGGGACACTGAAGCTTTCTTT. This codes for CASSRDRDTEAFF.

This chain joins TRBV6-6 and TRBJ2-7; no reliable D call. Trimming took 4 bases from V and 5 from J, leaving 18 bases between them. Germline V gene data show CDR1 as MNHNY and CDR2 as SVGAGI (reference sequence). There are 15 residues in the CDR3. Written as DNA, the CDR3 is TGTGCCAGCAGTTCCCGTTCGGAGTCTCCTGACGAGCAGTACTTC. Protein product: CASSSRSESPDEQYF.

The CDR3 spells CASSASGQGETQYF. CDR3 in DNA: TGCGCCAGCAGCGCTTCGGGACAAGGAGAGACCCAGTACTTC. The chain links TRBV5-1 to TRBJ2-5; a weak D match, TRBD1 (6 bases). The V gene's germline CDR1 is SGHRS and CDR2 YFSETQ. The CDR3 is made up of 14 amino acids. With 4 bases removed from V and 4 bases from J, the gap between germline ends came to 14 bases.

The CDR3 DNA follows: TGCGCCAGCAGCTTCCAGCGGGAGAGGGGCGAGCAGTACTTC. Its protein product is CASSFQRERGEQYF. The J gene is TRBJ2-7, the V gene TRBV5-1; 8 nucleotides match TRBD2. The CDR3 has 14 amino acids. Germline V gives CDR1 SGHRS, CDR2 YFSETQ. V gave up 2 bases and J gave up 6 bases; unmatched junction bases: 7.

The V gene is TRBV10-3, the J gene TRBJ1-5; D uncertain. The germline V gene encodes CDR1 ENHRY and CDR2 SYGVKD. Trimming pared 5 bases from V and 2 bases from J, leaving 13 bases between. The CDR3 sequence is 15 residues long. The CDR3 sequence: CAISPDGSGNQPQHF. CDR3 nucleotides: TGTGCCATCAGTCCGGACGGGAGCGGCAATCAGCCCCAGCATTTT.

This rearrangement joins TRBV19 to TRBJ2-3, with D possibly matching TRBD2 (6 bases). The length of the CDR3 is 15 residues. CDR1 and CDR2 from the germline V gene are LNHDA and SQIVND (reference sequence). V was pared by 8 bases and J by 3 bases, with 18 bases between. CDR3 bases: TGTGCCAGTCAACGGGACTCCCTCCGGACAGATACGCAGTATTTT. It translates to CASQRDSLRTDTQYF.

The rearrangement links TRBV7-6 to TRBJ2-5; D might be TRBD2 (5 bases). Germline V gene data show CDR1 as SGHVS and CDR2 as FNYEAQ. The CDR3 extends over 13 amino acids. Trimming stripped 5 bases from V and 8 bases from J, with 15 bases between. The CDR3 coding sequence is TGTGCCAGCAGCGCCGGGCGGGTCGGAACCCAGTACTTC. Its protein product is CASSAGRVGTQYF.

The chain joins TRBV2 to TRBJ1-5; D gene ambiguous. This CDR3 contains 12 residues. The V gene's germline CDR1 is SNHLY and CDR2 FYNNEI. V was cut by 7 bases and J by 7 bases, with 11 bases left in between. Here the CDR3 reads CASNLAPQPQHF. The CDR3 DNA is TGTGCCAGCAACCTAGCGCCACAGCCCCAGCATTTT. Using reference TRBV2 and TRBJ1-5 for the parts outside the CDR3, the full variable domain is EPEVTQTPSHQVTQMGQEVILRCVPISNHLYFYWYRQILGQKVEFLVSFYNNEISEKSEIFDDQFSVERPDGSNFTLKIRSTKLEDSAMYFCASNLAPQPQHFGDGTRLSIL.

V gene TRBV5-4 combines with J gene TRBJ2-1; maybe TRBD1 (6 bases). This CDR3 has 15 residues. The V end lost 2 bases, the J end lost 4 bases, and 13 bases lay between the germline ends. CDR1 and CDR2 from the germline V gene are SGHNT and YYREEE (reference sequence). For the CDR3, the DNA is TGTGCCAGCAGCTTTTACAGGGACATATACAATGAGCAGTTCTTC. Its translation: CASSFYRDIYNEQFF. Full variable domain (rest looked up from reference TRBV5-4 and TRBJ2-1): ETGVTQSPTHLIKTRGQQVTLRCSSQSGHNTVSWYQQALGQGPQFIFQYYREEENGRGNFPPRFSGLQFPNYSSELNVNALELDDSALYLCASSFYRDIYNEQFFGPGTRLTVL.

This clone was recorded at least ten times. This chain links TRBV7-2 with TRBJ2-2; D remains ambiguous. Trimming removed 0 bases from V and 3 bases from J, with 8 bases in between. The CDR3 spans 15 residues. In germline, CDR1 is SGHTA, CDR2 FQGNSA. The DNA for the CDR3 is TGTGCCAGCAGCTTAGCTAGAGCCGACACCGGGGAGCTGTTTTTT. It codes for CASSLARADTGELFF.

The chain combines TRBV10-3 with TRBJ2-3; tentatively, D is TRBD1 (5 bases). The germline V gene has CDR1 ENHRY and CDR2 SYGVKD. V was shortened by 3 bases and J by 2 bases, with 15 bases between the two germline ends. The CDR3 extends over 16 amino acids. CDR3 loop: CAISEYQGGPTDTQYF. CDR3 coding DNA: TGTGCCATCAGTGAATACCAGGGTGGTCCCACAGATACGCAGTATTTT.

CDR3 in amino acids: CASRAAVNTEAFF. DNA of the CDR3: TGTGCCAGCCGCGCCGCGGTGAACACTGAAGCTTTCTTT. V and J are TRBV2 and TRBJ1-1; no clear D. The CDR3 contains 13 residues. With 8 bases removed from V and 0 bases from J, the gap between germline ends came to 10 bases. The germline V gene encodes CDR1 SNHLY and CDR2 FYNNEI.

V gene TRBV7-2 combines with J gene TRBJ1-5, with 9 bases matching TRBD1. This CDR3 has 16 residues. Germline CDR1 and CDR2: SGHTA and FQGNSA. The V and J ends lost 5 bases and 4 bases, in that order; junction bases with no gene match: 9. CDR3 in amino acids: CASSHFPGQGNQPQHF. The CDR3 coding sequence is TGTGCCAGCAGCCACTTCCCGGGACAGGGTAATCAGCCCCAGCATTTT.

The chain employs TRBV3-1 (or the pseudogene TRBV3-2) and TRBJ1-6; D not resolved. CDR3 length: 17 amino acids. Germline CDR1 reads LGHDT; CDR2 reads YNNKEL (reference sequence). The V gene lost 4 bases and the J gene lost 0 bases, with 13 bases spanning the gap. The CDR3 region is CASSPRVLSSYNSPLHF. The DNA for the CDR3 is TGTGCCAGCAGCCCCCGGGTTTTAAGCTCCTATAATTCACCCCTCCACTTT.

J is TRBJ2-1 and V is TRBV9; TRBD1 aligns across 7 bases. Germline values: CDR1 SGDLS, CDR2 YYNGEE. The V segment lost 1 base and the J segment 5 bases; nucleotides outside the gene matches: 0. The CDR3 extends over 13 amino acids. This CDR3 is CASSVQGDNEQFF. CDR3 sequence (DNA): TGTGCCAGCAGCGTACAGGGGGACAATGAGCAGTTCTTC. The entire variable domain, with the rest obtained from reference TRBV9 and TRBJ2-1, is as follows: DSGVTQTPKHLITATGQRVTLRCSPRSGDLSVYWYQQSLDQGLQFLIQYYNGEERAKGNILERFSAQQFPDLHSELNLSSLELGDSALYFCASSVQGDNEQFFGPGTRLTVL.

The V gene is TRBV7-3, the J gene TRBJ2-7; 7 bases match TRBD2. Germline loops: CDR1 SGHTA, CDR2 FQGTGA. V lost 5 bases and J lost 1; bases outside the gene matches: 5. This CDR3 comprises 14 residues. The chain's CDR3 is CASSRSSGSYEQYF. CDR3 nucleotide sequence: TGTGCCAGCAGCCGATCTAGCGGTTCCTACGAGCAGTACTTC.